This record covers a single T cell receptor beta chain. V lost 7 bases and J lost 4, with 16 bases in between. Germline V gives CDR1 LNHDA, CDR2 SQIVND (reference sequence). The CDR3 runs 14 residues. PCR used 60 Vbeta primers and 13 Jbeta primers. Assay used: immunoSEQ multiplex PCR; TCRdb lists only in-frame clones, some missing. Of about 140,000 clones in the sample, under 90% were seen once. This sample is part of a study of cytomegalovirus exposure and HLA in healthy donors. In the study overall: Most genotyped donors, 81% of more than 300, had Caucasian-associated genetic ancestry.

The chain is built from TRBV19 and TRBJ1-2; D gene ambiguous. This clonotype was sampled from a man aged 35 to 55 in good health and CMV-seronegative. The sequenced material came from PBMCs. CDR3 amino acids: CASTSREGGYGYTF. CDR3 nucleotides: TGTGCCAGTACCTCCCGAGAGGGAGGCTATGGCTACACCTTC.